A single sample gave rise to the 20 T cell receptor beta chains below, sequenced in a study of T cell responses to AZD1222 COVID-19 vaccine. TCRdb's table, derived via immunoSEQ multiplex PCR, lists solely in-frame clones and lacks some. This table holds just under 85,000 clones, less than 90% found once. The input for sequencing was peripheral blood, taken on day 0 of AZD1222 vaccination. The receptors were sampled from an adult in good health.

This clone was picked up one time. The rearrangement uses TRBV18 and TRBJ2-2, with D unresolved. The CDR3 covers 14 residues. V lost 6 bases, J lost 2 bases, and 10 bases lay in between. The germline V gene encodes CDR1 KGHSH and CDR2 LQKENI. Here the CDR3 DNA reads TGTGCCAGCTCCCCCGACACCAACACCGGGGAGCTGTTTTTT. Encoded protein: CASSPDTNTGELFF.

On this clone itself: The sample contains more than one DNA sequence encoding this CDR3. This chain links TRBV27 with TRBJ2-7; possibly TRBD1 or TRBD2 for D (5 bases each). V shed 8 bases and J shed 0 bases, with 11 bases lying between them. CDR1 is MNHEY, CDR2 SMNVEV, per germline (reference sequence). The CDR3 length is 13 residues. The CDR3 spells CASGDRSSYEQYF. CDR3 coding DNA: TGTGCCAGCGGGGACCGCAGCTCCTACGAGCAGTACTTC.

This clone was found a few times. The chain carries TRBV30 and TRBJ1-2; 7 bases are shared with TRBD1. V was clipped by 3 bases and J by 8 bases; unmatched bases: 9. The germline V gene has CDR1 GTSNPN and CDR2 SVGIG (reference sequence). The CDR3 is 13 amino acids. The CDR3 spells CAWRETGSWGYTF. CDR3 bases: TGTGCCTGGAGAGAGACAGGGTCGTGGGGCTACACCTTC.

This chain connects TRBV10-3 to TRBJ2-7; no firm D call. This CDR3 is 15 amino acids long. V was clipped by 4 bases and J by 2 bases, with 15 bases between them. Germline CDR1 and CDR2: ENHRY and SYGVKD. CDR3 residues: CAISAASQAAYEQYF. In nucleotides, the CDR3 is TGTGCCATCAGTGCGGCTAGTCAGGCTGCCTACGAGCAGTACTTC.

The chain couples TRBV6-6 to TRBJ1-5; 7 bases match TRBD1. The CDR3 spans 14 residues. The germline V gene encodes CDR1 MNHNY and CDR2 SVGAGI (reference sequence). V dropped 5 bases and J dropped 6; count of bases not matched to a gene: 7. CDR3 nucleotide sequence: TGTGCCAGCAGTAACGGACAGGTCCGTCAGCCCCAGCATTTT. Its protein product is CASSNGQVRQPQHF.

This chain's CDR3 is CASSPTSGRTYEQYF. The DNA for the CDR3 is TGTGCCAGCTCACCGACTAGCGGGAGAACCTACGAGCAGTACTTC. This chain links TRBV18 with TRBJ2-7; 12 bases are shared with TRBD2. Trimming took 3 bases from V and 2 from J; bases not matched to a gene: 2. The CDR3 length is 15 residues. Germline V CDR1 and CDR2: KGHSH, LQKENI.

The chain combines TRBV27 with TRBJ1-5; 9 bases align to TRBD1. The germline V gene has CDR1 MNHEY and CDR2 SMNVEV (reference sequence). The CDR3 totals 17 residues. With 4 bases clipped from V and 0 bases from J, the junction kept 7 bases outside the gene matches. CDR3 sequence (DNA): TGTGCCAGCAGTTCACTGACAGGGGGGTATAGCAATCAGCCCCAGCATTTT. Its translation: CASSSLTGGYSNQPQHF.

The J gene is TRBJ2-2, the V gene TRBV14; either TRBD1 or TRBD2 may supply D (5 bases each). The V end lost 3 bases, the J end lost 3 bases, and 14 bases lay between the germline ends. The CDR3 runs to 16 residues. The germline CDR1 and CDR2 sequences are SGHDN and FVKESK. CDR3 DNA sequence: TGTGCCAGCAGCCACGGGGCTTCATGGCACACCGGGGAGCTGTTTTTT. Amino acid sequence: CASSHGASWHTGELFF.

This clone was counted between two and nine times. The chain carries TRBV5-1 and TRBJ2-7, with 11 bases aligning to TRBD2. The CDR3 is made up of 21 amino acids. CDR1 is SGHRS, CDR2 YFSETQ, per germline. The V and J ends lost 4 bases and 5 bases, in that order; junction bases with no gene match: 26. CDR3 protein: CASSPSLGFWTETSGVNEQYF. The CDR3 coding sequence is TGCGCCAGCAGCCCAAGTTTGGGGTTTTGGACGGAGACTAGCGGGGTAAACGAGCAGTACTTC.

This rearrangement joins TRBV24-1 to TRBJ1-5; 8 bases align to TRBD1. The ends lost 3 bases at V and 2 bases at J; junction bases unmatched: 5. The CDR3 spans 16 residues. Germline V gene data show CDR1 as KGHDR and CDR2 as SFDVKD. The CDR3 loop is CATSDTGGIGNQPQHF. As DNA, the CDR3 is TGTGCCACCAGTGATACAGGGGGGATCGGCAATCAGCCCCAGCATTTT.

This clone was detected once. V is TRBV10-2 and J is TRBJ1-4; weak D call: TRBD1 (5 bases). The germline gives CDR1 WSHSY, CDR2 SAAADI. Trimming stripped 6 bases from V and 4 bases from J, with 15 bases between. The CDR3 spans 15 residues. The chain's CDR3 is CASSEGSSVNEKLFF. The CDR3 DNA follows: TGCGCCAGCAGCGAGGGGAGCAGCGTTAATGAAAAACTGTTTTTT.

The V gene is TRBV19, the J gene TRBJ1-5, with TRBD1 as a possible D gene (6 bases). The CDR3 length is 15 residues. Germline V lookup: CDR1 LNHDA, CDR2 SQIVND (reference sequence). V lost 3 bases to trimming and J lost 6 bases, with 15 bases between them. CDR3 region: CASSISGGGSQPQHF. The DNA of the CDR3 is TGTGCCAGTAGTATTTCTGGGGGCGGAAGTCAGCCCCAGCATTTT.

V is TRBV30 and J is TRBJ1-2; the D is unclear. The germline CDR1 and CDR2 sequences are GTSNPN and SVGIG (reference sequence). The length of the CDR3 is 14 residues. V was shortened by 1 base and J by 2 bases, with 11 bases between the two germline ends. In DNA form, the CDR3 reads TGTGCCTGGAGTGAGGACTGGCCCAACTATGGCTACACCTTC. It yields the protein CAWSEDWPNYGYTF.

The CDR3 nucleotides read TGCGCCAGCAGCGGACAGGGGGATGGCTACACCTTC. This codes for CASSGQGDGYTF. This chain joins TRBV5-1 and TRBJ1-2, with 10 nucleotides matching TRBD1. Germline lookup yields CDR1 SGHRS and CDR2 YFSETQ. Losses at the gene ends were 4 bases for V and 6 bases for J; bases not matched to a gene: 0. This CDR3 region has 12 residues.

The chain combines TRBV3-1 (or the pseudogene TRBV3-2) with TRBJ2-5; 11 nucleotides align to TRBD2. The germline V gene has CDR1 LGHDT and CDR2 YNNKEL (reference sequence). Germline trimming cut 6 bases from V and 4 bases from J; bases unmatched to any gene: 7. This CDR3 has 15 residues. This CDR3 is CASRVSGGAGETQYF. In DNA, the CDR3 is TGTGCCAGCAGGGTTAGCGGGGGGGCCGGAGAGACCCAGTACTTC.

V usage is TRBV2 and J usage is TRBJ1-4; D is uncertain. V was cut by 2 bases and J by 7 bases, with 8 bases left in between. CDR3 length: 13 amino acids. Germline V gene data show CDR1 as SNHLY and CDR2 as FYNNEI. CDR3 bases: TGTGCCAGCAGTGAATCTGGTAGTGAAAAACTGTTTTTT. It codes for CASSESGSEKLFF.

V and J are TRBV18 and TRBJ1-2; no definite D call. CDR1 and CDR2 from the germline V gene are KGHSH and LQKENI. CDR3 size: 15 residues. The V and J ends lost 6 bases and 2 bases respectively, with 16 bases between them. DNA of the CDR3: TGTGCCAGCTCCCCTGAAAGGACCGGGAACTATGGCTACACCTTC. It specifies CASSPERTGNYGYTF. Full variable domain (outside the CDR3, taken from reference TRBV18 and TRBJ1-2): NAGVMQNPRHLVRRRGQEARLRCSPMKGHSHVYWYRQLPEEGLKFMVYLQKENIIDESGMPKERFSAEFPKEGPSILRIQQVVRGDSAAYFCASSPERTGNYGYTFGSGTRLTVV.

The chain has TRBV18 and TRBJ1-3; no firm D call. The CDR3 runs to 17 residues. The V and J ends lost 3 bases and 2 bases respectively, with 17 bases between them. Germline CDR1 KGHSH, CDR2 LQKENI. CDR3 sequence reads: CASSPSGPGSPGNTIYF. The CDR3 DNA reads as TGTGCCAGCTCACCTTCTGGGCCCGGGAGCCCTGGAAACACCATATATTTT. The variable domain in full, completed from reference TRBV18 and TRBJ1-3, reads NAGVMQNPRHLVRRRGQEARLRCSPMKGHSHVYWYRQLPEEGLKFMVYLQKENIIDESGMPKERFSAEFPKEGPSILRIQQVVRGDSAAYFCASSPSGPGSPGNTIYFGEGSWLTVV.

The chain carries TRBV27 and TRBJ1-4, with TRBD1 as a possible D gene (6 bases). V dropped 5 bases and J dropped 7 bases, with 14 bases sitting between them. The CDR3 is 14 residues long. Germline V gene data show CDR1 as MNHEY and CDR2 as SMNVEV (reference sequence). CDR3 DNA: TGTGCCAGCAGTGAACAGGGTATGGGTGAAAAACTGTTTTTT. This encodes CASSEQGMGEKLFF.

V usage is TRBV10-3 and J usage is TRBJ1-2; D gene uncertain. The CDR3 is 13 amino acids. CDR1 is ENHRY and CDR2 is SYGVKD in the germline V gene. The ends were cut back, 4 bases at V and 6 bases at J, with 12 bases in the middle. The CDR3 nucleotides read TGTGCCATCAGTGGTCTGGCAGAGAATGGCTACACCTTC. It specifies CAISGLAENGYTF.